This passage covers 7 T cell receptor beta chains from one sample sequenced in a study of response to subunit inactivated influenza vaccine. TCRdb passed the RT-PCR reads through MiXCR, listing each CDR3 protein once. Altogether approximately 160,000 distinct CDR3 sequences are present, about 10% being singletons, with the ten largest covering around 35%. Sequencing was performed on CD8+ T cells sorted from PBMCs, taken roughly 24 months after vaccination. The receptors originated from a man aged 45 to 75 who received an inactivated influenza vaccine.

A few counts support this clonotype. In DNA form, the CDR3 reads TGTGCCAGCAGCGTAGAGGGACTAGCGGACAATGAGCAGTTCTTC. This sequence encodes CASSVEGLADNEQFF. The genes are TRBV9 and TRBJ2-1, with 11 bases lining up with TRBD2. The germline V gene has CDR1 SGDLS and CDR2 YYNGEE. V lost 0 bases, J lost 5 bases, and 1 base stayed unmatched. The CDR3 length is 15 residues.

This clonotype was seen more than once but under ten times. V and J are TRBV2 and TRBJ2-5; 7 positions agree with TRBD1. CDR3 length: 14 amino acids. CDR1 and CDR2 (germline): SNHLY, FYNNEI. Trimming at V came to 7 bases and at J to 2 bases, leaving 7 bases not matched to a gene. CDR3 sequence (DNA): TGTGCCAGCAACCCGGGACAGATACAAGAGACCCAGTACTTC. This codes for CASNPGQIQETQYF.

The chain combines TRBV27 with TRBJ2-7; either TRBD1 or TRBD2 may fit D (5 bases each). Trimming left V 8 bases short and J 3 bases short, with 8 bases between. This CDR3 is 11 amino acids long. The germline V gene has CDR1 MNHEY and CDR2 SMNVEV (reference sequence). CDR3 amino acids: CASGDLYEQYF. The CDR3 DNA reads as TGTGCCAGCGGGGACCTCTACGAGCAGTACTTC.

This clonotype showed up just a few times. V usage is TRBV2 and J usage is TRBJ2-2; D gene ambiguous. The V end lost 9 bases, the J end lost 5 bases, and 13 bases lay between the germline ends. Germline-derived CDR1 and CDR2 are SNHLY and FYNNEI. The CDR3 runs 13 residues. CDR3 nucleotide sequence: TGTGCCAGTAAATTGACACTGACCGGGGAGCTGTTTTTT. Translated: CASKLTLTGELFF.

The sample holds many counts of this clonotype. The genes are TRBV6-5 and TRBJ2-7; TRBD2 aligns across 8 bases. The CDR3 covers 15 residues. J was trimmed by 5 bases and V by 1 base; bases with no gene match: 7. Germline-derived CDR1 and CDR2 are MNHEY and SVGAGI. In DNA form, the CDR3 reads TGTGCCAGCAGTTACTTCCCCGGGAGGGCAAACGAGCAGTACTTC. Its protein is CASSYFPGRANEQYF.

A few counts support this clonotype. V is TRBV27 and J is TRBJ2-3; D may be TRBD2 (6 bases). The CDR3 loop spans 14 amino acids. V lost 4 bases and J 3 bases, leaving 11 bases between the germline ends. The germline CDR1 and CDR2 sequences are MNHEY and SMNVEV (reference sequence). CDR3: CASSWTTSTDTQYF. The DNA of the CDR3 is TGTGCCAGCAGTTGGACTACTTCTACAGATACGCAGTATTTT.

The rearrangement links TRBV12-3 or TRBV12-4 to TRBJ2-3; 10 bases line up with TRBD2. The CDR3 has 19 residues. The ends lost 3 bases at V and 6 bases at J; junction bases unmatched: 18. CDR3 region: CASSFLLAGDPIIPDTQYF. CDR3 in DNA: TGTGCCAGCAGTTTCTTGCTAGCGGGGGACCCGATAATACCGGATACGCAGTATTTT.